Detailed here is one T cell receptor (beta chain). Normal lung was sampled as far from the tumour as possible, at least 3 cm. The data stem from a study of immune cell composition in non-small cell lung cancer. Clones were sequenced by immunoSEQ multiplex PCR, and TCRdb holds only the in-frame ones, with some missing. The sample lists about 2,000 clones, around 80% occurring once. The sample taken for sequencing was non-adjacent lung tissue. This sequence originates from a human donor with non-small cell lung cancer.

The CDR3 DNA sequence: TGTGCCAGCAGCTTGGACGCGTACTCTGGGGCCAACGTCCTGACTTTC. This encodes CASSLDAYSGANVLTF. The J gene is TRBJ2-6, the V gene TRBV5-5; D gene ambiguous. The CDR3 totals 16 residues. The germline CDR1 and CDR2 sequences are SGHKS and YYEKEE (reference sequence). Trimming pared 0 bases from V and 0 bases from J, leaving 7 bases between.